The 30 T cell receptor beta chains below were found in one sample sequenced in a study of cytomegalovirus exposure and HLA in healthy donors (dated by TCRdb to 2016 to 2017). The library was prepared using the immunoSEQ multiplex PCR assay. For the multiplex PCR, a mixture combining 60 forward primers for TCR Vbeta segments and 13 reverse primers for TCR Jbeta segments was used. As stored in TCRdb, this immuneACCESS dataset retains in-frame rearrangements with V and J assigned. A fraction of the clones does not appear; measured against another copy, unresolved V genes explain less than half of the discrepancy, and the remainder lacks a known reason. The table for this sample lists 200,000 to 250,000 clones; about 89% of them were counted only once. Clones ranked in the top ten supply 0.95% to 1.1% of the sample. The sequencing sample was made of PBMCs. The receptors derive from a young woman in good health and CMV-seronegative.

In DNA form, the CDR3 reads TGTGCCACCAGCGGCCACTCACGGGGCACAGATACGCAGTATTTT. This translates into CATSGHSRGTDTQYF. The rearrangement uses TRBV15 and TRBJ2-3; D is ambiguous. V lost 5 bases and J lost 1, with 13 bases in between. The CDR3 spans 15 residues. Germline lookup yields CDR1 LNHNV and CDR2 YYDKDF (reference sequence).

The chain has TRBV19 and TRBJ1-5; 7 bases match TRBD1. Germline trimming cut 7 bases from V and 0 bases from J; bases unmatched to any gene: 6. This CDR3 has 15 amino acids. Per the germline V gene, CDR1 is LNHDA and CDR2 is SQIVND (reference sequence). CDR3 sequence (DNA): TGTGCCAGTATCCTGACAGGGAATAGCAATCAGCCCCAGCATTTT. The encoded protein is CASILTGNSNQPQHF.

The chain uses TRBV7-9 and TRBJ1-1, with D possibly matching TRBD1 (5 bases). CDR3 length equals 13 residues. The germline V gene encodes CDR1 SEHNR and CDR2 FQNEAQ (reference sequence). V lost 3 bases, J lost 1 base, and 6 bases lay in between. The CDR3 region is CASSFGGNTEAFF. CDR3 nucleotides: TGTGCCAGCAGCTTCGGGGGGAACACTGAAGCTTTCTTT.

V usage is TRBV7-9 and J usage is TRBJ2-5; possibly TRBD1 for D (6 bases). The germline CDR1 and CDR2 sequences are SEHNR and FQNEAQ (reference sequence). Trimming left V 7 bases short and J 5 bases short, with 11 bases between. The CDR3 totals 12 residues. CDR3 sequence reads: CASKGVAETQYF. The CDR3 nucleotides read TGTGCCAGCAAGGGGGTGGCGGAGACCCAGTACTTC.

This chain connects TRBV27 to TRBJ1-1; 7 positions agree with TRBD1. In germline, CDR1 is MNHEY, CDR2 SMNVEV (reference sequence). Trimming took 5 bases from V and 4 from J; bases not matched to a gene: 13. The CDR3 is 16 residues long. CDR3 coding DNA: TGTGCCAGCAGTCCAACAGGGGTCTTGGGGGTCACTGAAGCTTTCTTT. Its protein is CASSPTGVLGVTEAFF.

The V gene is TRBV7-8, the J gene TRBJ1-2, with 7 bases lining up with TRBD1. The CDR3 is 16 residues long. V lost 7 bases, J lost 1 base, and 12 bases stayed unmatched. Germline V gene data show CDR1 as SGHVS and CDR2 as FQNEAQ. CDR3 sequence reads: CASTPFRDSINYGYTF. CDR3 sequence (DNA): TGTGCCAGCACCCCTTTCCGGGACAGTATTAACTATGGCTACACCTTC.

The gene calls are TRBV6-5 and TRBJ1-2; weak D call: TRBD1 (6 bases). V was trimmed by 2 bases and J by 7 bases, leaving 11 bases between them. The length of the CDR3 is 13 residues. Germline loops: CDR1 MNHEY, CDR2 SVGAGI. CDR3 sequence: CASSYDRFSGYTF. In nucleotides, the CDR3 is TGTGCCAGCAGTTACGACAGGTTTTCTGGCTACACCTTC.

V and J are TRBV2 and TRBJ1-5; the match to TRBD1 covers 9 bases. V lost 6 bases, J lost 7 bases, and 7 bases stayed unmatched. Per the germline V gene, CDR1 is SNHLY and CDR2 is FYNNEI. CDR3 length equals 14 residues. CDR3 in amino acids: CASRGGTGYQPQHF. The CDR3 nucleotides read TGTGCCAGCAGAGGAGGGACAGGGTACCAGCCCCAGCATTTT.

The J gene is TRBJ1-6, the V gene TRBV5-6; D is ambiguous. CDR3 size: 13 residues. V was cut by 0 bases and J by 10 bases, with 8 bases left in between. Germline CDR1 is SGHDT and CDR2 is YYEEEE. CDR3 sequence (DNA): TGTGCCAGCAGCTTGGGCGGATTCTCACCCCTCCACTTT. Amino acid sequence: CASSLGGFSPLHF.

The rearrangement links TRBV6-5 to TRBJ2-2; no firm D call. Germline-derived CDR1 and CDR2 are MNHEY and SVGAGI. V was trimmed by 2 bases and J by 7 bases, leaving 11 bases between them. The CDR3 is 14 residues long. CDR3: CASSYPRSDGELFF. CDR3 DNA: TGTGCCAGCAGTTACCCTAGGTCGGACGGGGAGCTGTTTTTT.

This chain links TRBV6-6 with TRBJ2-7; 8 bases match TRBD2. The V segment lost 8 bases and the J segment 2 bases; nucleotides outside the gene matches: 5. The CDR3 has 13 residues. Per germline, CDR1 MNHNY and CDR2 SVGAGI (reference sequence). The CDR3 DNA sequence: TGTGCCAGCGGACTAGCAGGACCCTACGAGCAGTACTTC. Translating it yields CASGLAGPYEQYF.

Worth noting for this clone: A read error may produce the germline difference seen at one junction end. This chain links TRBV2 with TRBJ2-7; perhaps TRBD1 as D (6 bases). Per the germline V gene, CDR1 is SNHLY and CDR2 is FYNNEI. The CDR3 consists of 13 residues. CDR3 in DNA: TGTGCCAGCAGCGAGACCACAGGGACGCCCTGGGTGTTC. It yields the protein CASSETTGTPWVF.

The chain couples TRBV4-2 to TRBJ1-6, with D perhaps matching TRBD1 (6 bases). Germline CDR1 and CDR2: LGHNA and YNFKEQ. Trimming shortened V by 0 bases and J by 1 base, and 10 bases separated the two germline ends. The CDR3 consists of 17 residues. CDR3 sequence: CASSQDPGVSYNSPLHF. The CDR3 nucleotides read TGTGCCAGCAGCCAAGATCCAGGGGTATCCTATAATTCACCCCTCCACTTT.

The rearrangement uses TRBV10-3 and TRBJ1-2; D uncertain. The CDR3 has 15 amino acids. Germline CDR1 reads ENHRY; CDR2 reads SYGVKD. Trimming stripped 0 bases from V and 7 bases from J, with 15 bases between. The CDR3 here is CAISESAGIPAGYTF. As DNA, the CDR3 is TGTGCCATCAGTGAGTCCGCCGGGATCCCGGCTGGCTACACCTTC.

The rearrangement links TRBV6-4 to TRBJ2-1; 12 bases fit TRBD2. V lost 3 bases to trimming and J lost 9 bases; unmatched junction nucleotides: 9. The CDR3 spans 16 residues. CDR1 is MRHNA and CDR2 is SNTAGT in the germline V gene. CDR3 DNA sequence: TGTGCCAGCAGTGATCTTCCTAGCGGGGGGGCCGCTGAGCAGTTCTTC. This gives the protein CASSDLPSGGAAEQFF.

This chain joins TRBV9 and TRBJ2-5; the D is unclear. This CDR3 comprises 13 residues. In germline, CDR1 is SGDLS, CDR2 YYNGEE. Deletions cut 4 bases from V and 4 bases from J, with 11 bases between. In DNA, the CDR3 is TGTGCCAGCAGCTCGAGTCCAGGAGAGACCCAGTACTTC. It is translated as CASSSSPGETQYF. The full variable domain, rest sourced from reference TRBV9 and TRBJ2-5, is DSGVTQTPKHLITATGQRVTLRCSPRSGDLSVYWYQQSLDQGLQFLIQYYNGEERAKGNILERFSAQQFPDLHSELNLSSLELGDSALYFCASSSSPGETQYFGPGTRLLVL.

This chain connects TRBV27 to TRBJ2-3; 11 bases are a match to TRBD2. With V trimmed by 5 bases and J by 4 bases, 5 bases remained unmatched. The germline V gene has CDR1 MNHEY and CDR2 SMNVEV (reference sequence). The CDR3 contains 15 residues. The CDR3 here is CASSLLSGGADTQYF. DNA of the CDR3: TGTGCCAGCAGTCTACTTAGCGGGGGGGCAGATACGCAGTATTTT.

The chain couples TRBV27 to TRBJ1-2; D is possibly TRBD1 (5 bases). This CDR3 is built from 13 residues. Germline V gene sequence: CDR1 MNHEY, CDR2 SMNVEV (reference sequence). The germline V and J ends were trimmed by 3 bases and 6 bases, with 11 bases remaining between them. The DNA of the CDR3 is TGTGCCAGCAGTTTCTCGACAGTAAATGGCTACACCTTC. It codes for CASSFSTVNGYTF.

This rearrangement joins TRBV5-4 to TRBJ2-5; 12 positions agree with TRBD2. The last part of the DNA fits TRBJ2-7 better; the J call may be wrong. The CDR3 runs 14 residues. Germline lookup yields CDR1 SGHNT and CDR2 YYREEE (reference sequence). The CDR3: CASSPWTSGNEQYF. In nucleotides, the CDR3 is TGTGCCAGCAGCCCGTGGACTAGCGGGAACGAGCAGTACTTC.

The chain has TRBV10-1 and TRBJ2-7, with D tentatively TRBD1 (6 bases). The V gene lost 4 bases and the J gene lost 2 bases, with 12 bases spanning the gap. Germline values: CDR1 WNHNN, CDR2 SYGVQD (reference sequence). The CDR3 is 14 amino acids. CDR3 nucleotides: TGCGCCAGCAGTGCTATCGCAGGGGCCTACGAGCAGTACTTC. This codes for CASSAIAGAYEQYF.

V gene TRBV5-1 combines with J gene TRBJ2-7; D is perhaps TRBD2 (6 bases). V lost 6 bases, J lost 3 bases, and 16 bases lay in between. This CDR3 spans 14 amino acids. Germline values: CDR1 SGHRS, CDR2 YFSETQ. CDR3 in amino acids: CASMSGGKIYEQYF. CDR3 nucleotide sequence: TGCGCCAGCATGTCCGGGGGAAAGATCTACGAGCAGTACTTC.

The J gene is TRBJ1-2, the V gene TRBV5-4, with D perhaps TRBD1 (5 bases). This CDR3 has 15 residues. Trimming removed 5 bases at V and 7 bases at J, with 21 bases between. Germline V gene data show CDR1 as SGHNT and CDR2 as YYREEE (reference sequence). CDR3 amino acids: CASREGSPASGGYTF. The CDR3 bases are TGTGCCAGCAGGGAGGGGAGTCCGGCGAGCGGTGGCTACACCTTC.

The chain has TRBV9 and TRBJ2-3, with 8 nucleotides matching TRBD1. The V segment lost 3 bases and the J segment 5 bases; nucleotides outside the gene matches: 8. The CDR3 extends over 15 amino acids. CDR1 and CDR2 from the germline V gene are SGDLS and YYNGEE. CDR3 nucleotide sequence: TGTGCCAGCAGCGAAGCAGGGGGCGCGTTAGATACGCAGTATTTT. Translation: CASSEAGGALDTQYF.

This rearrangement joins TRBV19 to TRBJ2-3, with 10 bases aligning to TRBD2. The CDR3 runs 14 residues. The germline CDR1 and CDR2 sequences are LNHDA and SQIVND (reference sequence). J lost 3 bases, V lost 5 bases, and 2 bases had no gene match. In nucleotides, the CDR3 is TGTGCCAGTAGTGCTAGCGGGGGAACAGATACGCAGTATTTT. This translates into CASSASGGTDTQYF.

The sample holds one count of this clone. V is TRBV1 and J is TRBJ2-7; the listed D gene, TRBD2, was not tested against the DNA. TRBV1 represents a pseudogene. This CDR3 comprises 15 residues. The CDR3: CTSSLPAGGLYEQYF. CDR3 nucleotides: TGCACCAGCAGCCTCCCAGCGGGAGGGCTCTACGAGCAGTACTTC.

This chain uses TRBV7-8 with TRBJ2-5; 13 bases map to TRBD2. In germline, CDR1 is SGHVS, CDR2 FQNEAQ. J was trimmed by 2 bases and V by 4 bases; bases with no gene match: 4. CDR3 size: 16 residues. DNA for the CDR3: TGTGCCAGCAGCTCCCGACTAGCGGGGGGTCAAGAGACCCAGTACTTC. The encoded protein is CASSSRLAGGQETQYF.

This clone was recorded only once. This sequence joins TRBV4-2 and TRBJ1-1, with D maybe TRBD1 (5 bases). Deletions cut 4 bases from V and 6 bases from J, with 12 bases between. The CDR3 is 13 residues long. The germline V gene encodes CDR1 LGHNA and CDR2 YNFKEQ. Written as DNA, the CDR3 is TGTGCCAGCAGCCTGCAGGGAATCGCTGAAGCTTTCTTT. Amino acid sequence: CASSLQGIAEAFF.

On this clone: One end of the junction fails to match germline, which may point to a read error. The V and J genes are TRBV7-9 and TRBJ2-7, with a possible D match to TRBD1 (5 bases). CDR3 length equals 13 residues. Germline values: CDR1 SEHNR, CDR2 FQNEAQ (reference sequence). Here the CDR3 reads CSSSPTTGSEQYF. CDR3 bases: TGTTCCAGCAGCCCCACTACAGGAAGCGAGCAGTACTTC. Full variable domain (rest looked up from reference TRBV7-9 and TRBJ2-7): DTGVSQNPRHKITKRGQNVTFRCDPISEHNRLYWYRQTLGQGPEFLTYFQNEAQLEKSRLLSDRFSAERPKGSFSTLEIQRTEQGDSAMYLCSSSPTTGSEQYFGPGTRLTVT.

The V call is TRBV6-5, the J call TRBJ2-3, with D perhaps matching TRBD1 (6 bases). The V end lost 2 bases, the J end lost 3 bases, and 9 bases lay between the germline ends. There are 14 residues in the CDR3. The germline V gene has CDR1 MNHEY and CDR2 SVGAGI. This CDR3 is CASSYQGPTDTQYF. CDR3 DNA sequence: TGTGCCAGCAGTTACCAGGGGCCAACAGATACGCAGTATTTT.

DNA of the CDR3: TGCGCCAGCAGCCACACTCAATCTTCCTATGGCTACACCTTC. Residues: CASSHTQSSYGYTF. This chain uses TRBV4-1 with TRBJ1-2; D uncertain. The V end was cut by 3 bases, the J end by 4 bases, with 12 bases between. Germline loops: CDR1 MGHRA, CDR2 YSYEKL. The CDR3 runs 14 residues.